This record concerns one T cell receptor (beta chain) sequence. The germline gives CDR1 MDHEN, CDR2 SYDVKM. This CDR3 comprises 13 residues. Deletions cut 6 bases from V and 2 bases from J, with 9 bases between. The treatment is: about 20 received Ad26.COV2.S at low or high dose, single or two shots; roughly 5 received placebo; per-sample allocation not given. The investigators took samples on day 63 after the first vaccine or placebo injection. This Boston cohort included adults aged 18-55 years. The data originate from a study of Ad26.COV2.S vaccination and SARS-CoV-2 variants. Study-wide context: Intramuscular Ad26.COV2.S doses were given once or twice, 56 days apart.

Assay used: immunoSEQ multiplex PCR; TCRdb lists only in-frame clones, some missing. Of about 430,000 clones listed, 90% were seen once; the top ten hold about 12%. Sample: peripheral blood, taken in a trial of Ad26.COV2.S vaccine versus placebo. This clonotype was obtained from a person between 18 and 65 years old who received the Ad26.COV2.S COVID-19 vaccine or a placebo. The V call is TRBV28, the J call TRBJ2-3, with D perhaps matching TRBD2 (5 bases). CDR3: CASRSGYTDTQYF. DNA of the CDR3: TGTGCCAGCAGGAGCGGCTACACAGATACGCAGTATTTT.